This entry lists 5 T cell receptor beta chains sequenced from one sample in a study of graft-versus-host responses after intestinal transplantation. No antigens are known for them. Here immunoSEQ multiplex PCR was the method, and the copy in TCRdb shows in-frame clones only, minus some. The table lists tens of thousands of clones, approximately 90% of them singletons, with 0.3% to 0.35% in the top ten. This specimen was unstimulated CD4+ T cells sorted from spleen or lymph node cells, taken before transplant. The receptor source for this set is a human donor who was the organ donor for an intestinal transplant.

CDR3 sequence: CASSLQGVMETQYF. CDR3 sequence (DNA): TGTGCCAGCAGCCTACAGGGAGTTATGGAGACCCAGTACTTC. This sequence joins TRBV13 and TRBJ2-5, with D maybe TRBD1 (6 bases). Trimming removed 5 bases from V and 5 bases from J, with 15 bases in between. CDR3 length: 14 residues. Germline-derived CDR1 and CDR2 are PRHDT and FYEKMQ (reference sequence).

V is TRBV28 and J is TRBJ2-7; the D gene is possibly TRBD1 (5 bases). V shed 8 bases and J shed 2 bases, with 16 bases lying between them. Per germline, CDR1 MDHEN and CDR2 SYDVKM. CDR3 size: 14 residues. As DNA, the CDR3 is TGTGCCAGCGGACCAGGGAAGGTCCCCTACGAGCAGTACTTC. Protein: CASGPGKVPYEQYF. The whole variable domain, filled in from reference TRBV28 and TRBJ2-7, reads DVKVTQSSRYLVKRTGEKVFLECVQDMDHENMFWYRQDPGLGLRLIYFSYDVKMKEKGDIPEGYSVSREKKERFSLILESASTNQTSMYLCASGPGKVPYEQYFGPGTRLTVT.

The chain has TRBV7-9 and TRBJ1-5, with 7 bases aligning to TRBD1. Germline CDR1 SEHNR, CDR2 FQNEAQ (reference sequence). The CDR3 contains 12 residues. The V gene end was trimmed by 8 bases and the J gene end by 5 bases; junction bases not matched to a gene: 3. The CDR3 region is CASGQGDQPQHF. CDR3 in DNA: TGTGCCAGCGGCCAGGGGGATCAGCCCCAGCATTTT.

The chain has TRBV4-2 and TRBJ2-2, with a tentative D call TRBD2 (6 bases). In germline, CDR1 is LGHNA, CDR2 YNFKEQ. The CDR3 runs to 16 residues. V shed 1 base and J shed 0 bases, with 9 bases lying between them. CDR3 protein: CASSQGWGANTGELFF. As DNA, the CDR3 is TGTGCCAGCAGCCAAGGATGGGGGGCGAACACCGGGGAGCTGTTTTTT.

The rearrangement uses TRBV2 and TRBJ1-1, with a possible D match to TRBD1 (5 bases). Germline V gene data show CDR1 as SNHLY and CDR2 as FYNNEI. CDR3 length: 15 residues. V was cut by 7 bases and J by 0 bases, with 15 bases left in between. CDR3 in DNA: TGTGCCAGCATTCCCGGTGACAGATTGAACACTGAAGCTTTCTTT. It codes for CASIPGDRLNTEAFF.